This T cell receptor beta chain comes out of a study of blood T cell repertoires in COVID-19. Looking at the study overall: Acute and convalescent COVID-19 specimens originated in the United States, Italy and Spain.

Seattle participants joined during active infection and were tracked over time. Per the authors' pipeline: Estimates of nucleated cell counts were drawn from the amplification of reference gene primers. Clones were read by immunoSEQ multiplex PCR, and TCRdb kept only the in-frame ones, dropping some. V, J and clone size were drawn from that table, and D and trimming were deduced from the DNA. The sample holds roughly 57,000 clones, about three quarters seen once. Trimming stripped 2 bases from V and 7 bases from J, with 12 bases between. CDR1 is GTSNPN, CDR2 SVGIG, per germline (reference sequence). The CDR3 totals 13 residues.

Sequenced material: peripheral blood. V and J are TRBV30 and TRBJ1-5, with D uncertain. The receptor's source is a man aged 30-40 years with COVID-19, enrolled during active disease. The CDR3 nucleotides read TGTGCCTGGAGTTTGTTATCGGGGCAGCCCCAGCATTTT. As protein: CAWSLLSGQPQHF. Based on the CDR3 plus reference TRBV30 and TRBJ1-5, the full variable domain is SQTIHQWPATLVQPVGSPLSLECTVEGTSNPNLYWYRQAAGRGLQLLFYSVGIGQISSEVPQNLSASRPQDRQFILSSKKLLLSDSGFYLCAWSLLSGQPQHFGDGTRLSIL.